This TCR beta chain was observed in a study of cytomegalovirus exposure and HLA in healthy donors (dated by TCRdb to about 2017). The study in broad terms: An earlier analysis of 587 of the donors reported roughly 300 Gb of sequence data and approximately 120 million unique TCR beta sequences obtained from around 180 million T cells. High-throughput TCR immunosequencing, statistical association of individual TCRs with disease status, and machine learning were combined to predict cytomegalovirus infection status. Alongside the repertoire data, information on donor age, sex, ethnicity and CMV serostatus was compiled. Besides the first cohort of 500 to 700 subjects, a separate validation cohort made up of 120 different subjects was used. The number of donors typed differed by locus, with 629-630 for A, B, C, DRB1 and DQB1, around 500 for DQA1, 600 to 610 for DPA1, and approximately 470 for DPB1. In the later analysis, no new phenotypic data were used to find candidate immune exposures; instead, reliance was placed on TCR beta sequences and their occurrence across donors. An early release covering 550 to 700 HLA-typed donors comprised approximately 300 gigabases of sequencing data and around 86 million unique TCR sequences. Of the roughly 420 genotyped donors, 70% to 90% were placed in the genetic ancestry cluster associated with self-reported Caucasian donors. A later genetic analysis used genome-wide SNP genotypes for about three fifths of the 666 donors, treating that subset as a discovery cohort. Using immunosequencing, the study profiled T cell repertoires from approximately 700 subjects and related those repertoires to cytomegalovirus serostatus. The study aimed to test whether cataloging public T cell receptors could reveal signatures of past pathogen exposure. A later analysis re-examined previously published TCR beta repertoires from hundreds of donors and added high-resolution HLA genotyping to investigate patterns of TCR occurrence. A handful of DR-DQ haplotypes were handled as single units for association and clustering because linkage in the cohort was strong. An earlier analysis of approximately 630 of the donors applied high-throughput TCR beta sequencing to assess whether each TCR beta V gene segment acted as functional or pseudogenic. All discovery cohort repertoires had been generated using a single sequencing platform. Among almost 400 genotyped donors of the cohort, an average of approximately 240,000 unique TCR beta nucleotide sequences were sequenced per donor, around a sixth of them non-productive. HLA typing included class I and class II loci at four-digit resolution. What the authors observed across the whole study: In both the original and validation cohorts, the classifier was reported to diagnose cytomegalovirus status with high specificity and sensitivity. CMV serostatus was the only immune exposure information available for the cohort. Compared with equally common non-associated chains, HLA-associated TCR beta chains in a later analysis were more clonally expanded and had lower generation probabilities. According to a later analysis, most CMV-associated TCR beta chains appeared to be HLA-restricted, and the HLA associations seemed to be driven largely by CMV exposure. Presence/absence analyses assumed roughly uniform sequencing depth across donors, an assumption that may not hold. At a false discovery rate of 0.05, a later analysis linked 16,951 TCR beta sequences to specific HLA alleles. The 87-base-pair reads could not distinguish some IMGT-functional V segments, including TRBV6-2 and TRBV6-3, so those segments were excluded. Most TCR sequences were seen in very few donors, while some public TCRs were found in many individuals. The cohort was sequenced for TCR beta chains only, and without alpha or paired-chain data the features that could be detected were limited. Compared with the approximately 720-donor mean, donors in an Asian-associated ancestry cluster had fewer N-insertions in productive TCRs, according to a later genetic analysis. The authors suggested that the approach could potentially be extended to other disease states and immunological phenotypes. Because some donors lacked HLA typing at each locus, the association tests relied only on the typed subset. In a later analysis, the rate of TCR association differed among HLA loci, with DRB1 alleles having the most associated TCRs and HLA-C alleles having the fewest. In the study, some 180 TCR beta chains were listed as associated with cytomegalovirus. An earlier analysis of around 540 of the donors showed that most TCR beta V segments appeared in productive rearrangements either about 87% or about 30% of the time, which broadly matched IMGT annotations. A further reported finding was that TCR beta sequences accurately predicted the HLA-A and HLA-B alleles for most subjects in the first cohort. A few of the identified cytomegalovirus-associated TCR beta chains were confirmed in vitro to be specific for cytomegalovirus antigens. A cluster of highly shared sequence variants was judged likely to represent a technical artifact of the sequencing pipeline. Because counts were too low, roughly 18 rarely observed V segments, including chromosome 9 orphons, were left out of the earlier analysis of roughly 600 of the donors. Linkage disequilibrium might explain the correlated functional status among segregating V segments, but an unknown experimental factor could not be ruled out. Several of the top co-occurrence clusters appeared to be linked to parvovirus B19, influenza, CMV and Epstein-Barr virus, according to a later analysis. A later genetic analysis associated a missense DCLRE1C variant with V-gene and J-gene trimming of TCR beta chains, and an independent cohort replicated the association. Strong co-occurrence of HLA alleles, especially DR and DQ, made assigning TCR associations to individual alleles difficult.

As for this clone: No antigen is known for it. No base quality information exists; no much larger clone differs at one position.

Libraries were built with the immunoSEQ multiplex PCR assay. The multiplex PCR relied on a mix of 60 forward primers for TCR Vbeta segments and 13 reverse primers for TCR Jbeta segments. The CDR3 region of rearranged TCR beta genes was amplified from genomic DNA with a multiplex PCR assay. The Illumina HiSeq System was used to sequence the amplified TCR beta libraries as 87-base-pair reads. As for the original processing: A later analysis tallied approximately 87 million unique TCR beta chains across the approximately 670 repertoires, and approximately 12 million of those chains were shared by two or more donors. Raw reads were error-corrected and collapsed into unique sequences with a nearest-neighbor algorithm that merged closely related sequences to remove PCR and sequencing errors. Alignment of CDR3 sequences to IMGT reference sequences was used to assign V, D and J gene segments. For a sequence to be retained, a match of at least six nucleotides to both a V gene segment and a J gene segment was required. Rearrangements were classified as productive when the CDR3 lacked stop codons and remained in frame with V and J, and all other rearrangements were classified as non-productive. CDR3 was defined according to IMGT convention as the region running from the second conserved V-encoded cysteine to the conserved J-encoded phenylalanine. In an earlier analysis of roughly 610 of the donors, sequences lacking an unambiguous match to a single V gene segment were excluded. An earlier analysis of 450 to 650 of the donors called V segments functional above 56.7% productive rearrangements and segregating when the between-donor standard deviation exceeded 5%. To diagnose cytomegalovirus status from the catalog of TCR beta chain sequences, a statistical classification framework was built. A later analysis assigned V and J genes by comparing TCR nucleotide sequences with IMGT/GENE-DB human TR gene sequences. In a later analysis, CDR3 sequences and most-parsimonious VDJ recombination scenarios were assigned using the TCRdist pipeline. In a later analysis, each TCR beta chain was defined by its CDR3 amino acid sequence together with its V-gene family, and reads lacking a unique V-gene family were excluded. A later analysis removed 550 to 700 highly shared, low-generation-probability nucleotide sequences to deal with suspected cross-contamination and a sequencing artifact. For each public chain, a later analysis derived a clonal expansion index from normalized ranks of inferred template counts within each repertoire. In a later analysis, generation probabilities were computed with a VDJ recombination model fitted to out-of-frame rearrangements, and the resulting probabilities were checked against IGoR. A later analysis scored TCR-TCR, TCR-HLA and TCR-CMV co-occurrence with hypergeometric tests, applying a repertoire-size bias correction to TCR pairs. To estimate false discovery rates, a later analysis permuted the HLA or CMV assignments 20 times. In a later analysis, co-occurring TCRs were grouped using DBSCAN, with TCRdist sequence similarity added in when clustering inside HLA-allele-positive subsets. Co-occurrence clustering excluded repertoires with fewer than 30,000 or more than 120,000 public chains, plus five with anomalous nucleotide sharing. TCRdb holds this immuneACCESS table with in-frame rearrangements only. Some clones are missing; in checked studies, unresolved V genes explain under half, and the rest has no known cause. V, J and clone size were drawn from that table, and D and trimming were deduced from the DNA. The sample contains 100,000 or so clones, 76% of them found a single time. The biggest ten clones account for 4.1% of the sample.

The junction shows trimming of 8 bases on V and 5 bases on J, and the gene matches do not reach 10 bases of it. Sequences WSHSY (CDR1) and SAAADI (CDR2) are obtained from the germline V gene. Reading from cysteine to phenylalanine, the CDR3 counts 14 amino acids. Just CDR3 DNA is preserved here, 42 bases in frame from base 1. The cohort comprised some 730 healthy bone marrow donors. At the time of sampling, every cohort member was nominally healthy, though immune exposures that went unrecorded were likely present. The donor was CMV seronegative and was included in the group of a few hundred seronegative cohort members. Each donor provided a peripheral blood sample, and peripheral blood mononuclear cells were used for TCR beta sequencing. The Qiagen DNeasy Blood Extraction Kit was used to extract genomic DNA from the blood cell samples.

Sequenced: PBMCs. The chain couples TRBV10-2 to TRBJ1-2; 8 bases in between match TRBD1. This receptor was identified in a man between 35 and 55 years old in good health and CMV-seronegative. The nucleotides are TGCGCCAGCGGAGACAGGGGTCGATCATATGGCTACACCTTC. This sequence encodes CASGDRGRSYGYTF.